Shown below are 27 T cell receptor beta chains from a single sample sequenced in a study of spatial heterogeneity in lung cancer. Time point given: sample taken at primary tumor resection. Each CDR3 protein is one row after TCRdb ran MiXCR on the 5' RACE reads. The sample carries some 39,000 distinct CDR3 sequences, almost 7% recorded once. This sample comprised PBMCs, obtained at surgery. These receptors came from a female donor with early-stage non-small cell lung cancer.

This clonotype has ten or more counts. V gene TRBV7-8 combines with J gene TRBJ2-3; 13 bases line up with TRBD2. The CDR3 sequence is 17 residues long. V gave up 5 bases and J gave up 3 bases; unmatched junction bases: 8. Germline CDR1 and CDR2: SGHVS and FQNEAQ. As DNA, the CDR3 is TGTGCCAGCAGCCTAAGAAGGACTAGCGGGGGTACAGATACGCAGTATTTT. Encoded protein: CASSLRRTSGGTDTQYF.

In its sample, this clonotype was seen many times. This chain joins TRBV5-1 and TRBJ2-3; the match to TRBD2 covers 7 bases. The germline gives CDR1 SGHRS, CDR2 YFSETQ. With V trimmed by 0 bases and J by 2 bases, 3 bases remained unmatched. The CDR3 covers 15 residues. CDR3 in DNA: TGCGCCAGCAGCTTGGTGGCGGGGGTCACAGATACGCAGTATTTT. It codes for CASSLVAGVTDTQYF.

This clonotype was counted a few times. This chain uses TRBV2 with TRBJ2-7, with D possibly called TRBD1 or TRBD2 (6 bases each). V shed 3 bases and J shed 5 bases, with 17 bases lying between them. The CDR3 is 15 residues long. Per germline, CDR1 SNHLY and CDR2 FYNNEI. CDR3: CASSDGGPGTNEQYF. The CDR3 bases are TGTGCCAGCAGTGATGGGGGGCCGGGTACTAACGAGCAGTACTTC.

This clonotype was counted many times. The V gene is TRBV13, the J gene TRBJ2-3; D is unresolved. Germline CDR1 and CDR2: PRHDT and FYEKMQ (reference sequence). The CDR3 covers 11 residues. With 2 bases removed from V and 5 bases from J, the gap between germline ends came to 2 bases. The CDR3 DNA is TGTGCCAGCAGCTTACGAGATACGCAGTATTTT. It specifies CASSLRDTQYF.

The sample holds a few counts of this clonotype. The V call is TRBV20-1, the J call TRBJ2-7; TRBD2 agrees at 13 bases. J was trimmed by 4 bases and V by 6 bases; bases with no gene match: 9. The CDR3 consists of 15 residues. Germline V CDR1 and CDR2: DFQATT, SNEGSKA (reference sequence). The CDR3 reads CSAYKTSGGSYEQYF. CDR3 bases: TGCAGTGCCTACAAGACTAGCGGGGGGTCTTACGAGCAGTACTTC.

The chain combines TRBV7-3 with TRBJ2-2, with D possibly being TRBD1 (5 bases). From germline, CDR1 is SGHTA and CDR2 FQGTGA. This CDR3 is built from 14 residues. V lost 11 bases and J lost 1, with 14 bases in between. This CDR3 is CASHQGLNTGELFF. The CDR3 DNA is TGTGCCTCCCATCAGGGTCTGAACACCGGGGAGCTGTTTTTT.

This clonotype showed up many times. The rearrangement links TRBV28 to TRBJ1-4, with D perhaps matching TRBD1 (5 bases). The CDR3 consists of 15 residues. Germline V gene sequence: CDR1 MDHEN, CDR2 SYDVKM. Trimming pared 4 bases from V and 4 bases from J, leaving 13 bases between. CDR3 DNA sequence: TGTGCCAGCAGTTGGGGCGCTAGCTATAATGAAAAACTGTTTTTT. The encoded protein is CASSWGASYNEKLFF.

This chain uses TRBV20-1 with TRBJ1-3; D is unresolved. This CDR3 comprises 16 residues. Trimming cost V 0 bases and J 0 bases, with 12 bases left between them. Germline CDR1 reads DFQATT; CDR2 reads SNEGSKA (reference sequence). The CDR3 nucleotides are TGCAGTGCTAGAGATCCGGCTGGAGGCTCTGGAAACACCATATATTTT. This gives the protein CSARDPAGGSGNTIYF.

This clonotype showed up many times. The genes are TRBV12-3 or TRBV12-4 and TRBJ1-3; the D is unclear. The CDR3 covers 13 residues. V was clipped by 0 bases and J by 2 bases, with 2 bases between them. CDR3 sequence: CASSLAAGNTIYF. The CDR3 DNA follows: TGTGCCAGCAGTTTAGCAGCTGGAAACACCATATATTTT.

This clonotype was seen repeatedly, ten times or more. The genes are TRBV2 and TRBJ1-4; 9 bases are shared with TRBD1. Trimming took 5 bases from V and 4 from J; bases not matched to a gene: 5. Germline loops: CDR1 SNHLY, CDR2 FYNNEI. The CDR3 is 15 amino acids. The CDR3 loop reads CASSLSGQGNEKLFF. In DNA, the CDR3 is TGTGCCAGCAGTTTATCGGGACAGGGTAATGAAAAACTGTTTTTT.

V gene TRBV12-3 or TRBV12-4 combines with J gene TRBJ2-7; 10 bases map to TRBD1. This CDR3 is 16 amino acids long. Trimming removed 5 bases from V and 2 bases from J; junction bases left unmatched: 9. CDR3 sequence (DNA): TGTGCCAGCAGTCAACCGGGACAGGGGCCCACCTACGAGCAGTACTTC. This sequence encodes CASSQPGQGPTYEQYF.

The chain joins TRBV6-6 to TRBJ1-4; D unclear. This CDR3 has 13 residues. From germline, CDR1 is MNHNY and CDR2 SVGAGI (reference sequence). V lost 11 bases, J lost 2 bases, and 12 bases lay in between. The CDR3 sequence: CAVKGYTNEKLFF. As DNA, the CDR3 is TGTGCCGTCAAAGGGTATACTAATGAAAAACTGTTTTTT.

This clonotype was counted ten times or more. The chain joins TRBV28 to TRBJ2-4; D is undetermined. V was trimmed by 8 bases and J by 8 bases, leaving 13 bases between them. CDR3 size: 12 residues. CDR1 MDHEN and CDR2 SYDVKM come from the germline V gene. The CDR3 here is CASLGVSDIQYF. CDR3 coding DNA: TGTGCCAGCCTGGGCGTCTCGGACATTCAGTACTTC.

This clonotype was recorded at least ten times. J is TRBJ1-3 and V is TRBV12-3 or TRBV12-4, with D possibly being TRBD1 (6 bases). V gave up 10 bases and J gave up 2 bases, with 12 bases separating them. The CDR3 is 13 amino acids. CDR3 amino acids: CATRTAAGNTIYF. The CDR3 DNA reads TGTGCCACCCGGACAGCTGCTGGAAACACCATATATTTT.

This clonotype has just a few counts. This sequence joins TRBV12-3 or TRBV12-4 and TRBJ2-3; a possible D gene is TRBD1 (5 bases). With 8 bases removed from V and 5 bases from J, the gap between germline ends came to 14 bases. The CDR3 extends over 13 amino acids. In DNA, the CDR3 is TGTGCCAGCCGGCAGGGATGGGGAGATACGCAGTATTTT. Its protein product is CASRQGWGDTQYF.

V and J are TRBV5-1 and TRBJ2-7; possibly TRBD2 for D (7 bases). The germline CDR1 and CDR2 sequences are SGHRS and YFSETQ. Trimming left V 4 bases short and J 4 bases short, with 15 bases between. The CDR3 has 14 residues. The CDR3 protein is CASSPLGGAYEQYF. CDR3 bases: TGCGCCAGCAGCCCCTTGGGGGGGGCGTACGAGCAGTACTTC.

This clonotype was seen repeatedly, ten times or more. The V call is TRBV6-2 or TRBV6-3, the J call TRBJ2-1, with TRBD2 matching 12 bases. V lost 6 bases, J lost 8 bases, and 2 bases stayed unmatched. CDR1 MNHEY and CDR2 SVGEGT come from the germline V gene. This CDR3 spans 13 amino acids. Written as DNA, the CDR3 is TGTGCCAGCAGGACTAGCGGGGGTGATGAGCAGTTCTTC. The encoded protein is CASRTSGGDEQFF.

CDR3 nucleotides: TGTGCCAGCAGTCCCCGGGGGCTTTCTAGCACAGATACGCAGTATTTT. This gives the protein CASSPRGLSSTDTQYF. The chain carries TRBV6-1 and TRBJ2-3; D might be TRBD1 or TRBD2, each matching 6 bases. CDR3 length: 16 residues. Trimming stripped 5 bases from V and 0 bases from J, with 15 bases between. CDR1 MNHNS and CDR2 SASEGT come from the germline V gene.

This clonotype was picked up a small number of times. The gene calls are TRBV20-1 and TRBJ2-2; D is tentatively TRBD1 or TRBD2 (5 bases each). The CDR3 consists of 14 residues. The germline gives CDR1 DFQATT, CDR2 SNEGSKA (reference sequence). The ends were cut back, 5 bases at V and 2 bases at J, with 12 bases in the middle. CDR3: CSAVGTANTGELFF. Here the CDR3 DNA reads TGCAGTGCTGTCGGGACCGCCAACACCGGGGAGCTGTTTTTT.

This clonotype appeared many times. The chain uses TRBV7-2 and TRBJ1-2, with D perhaps matching TRBD1 (5 bases). The CDR3 has 15 amino acids. The germline V gene encodes CDR1 SGHTA and CDR2 FQGNSA. Trimming took off 4 bases at V and 2 bases at J, with 14 bases between the two ends. CDR3 region: CASSSSMTENYGYTF. CDR3 bases: TGTGCCAGCAGCTCTTCAATGACAGAAAACTATGGCTACACCTTC.

The genes are TRBV12-3 or TRBV12-4 and TRBJ1-6, with 7 bases that match TRBD1. The CDR3 totals 15 residues. J lost 9 bases, V lost 6 bases, and 11 bases had no gene match. CDR3: CASSRQGRSGSPLHF. Written as DNA, the CDR3 is TGTGCCAGCAGCAGACAGGGTCGGAGTGGTTCACCCCTCCACTTT.

This clonotype occurred many times. Here the CDR3 reads CASSVGITDTQYF. CDR3 bases: TGTGCCAGCAGCGTAGGTATTACAGATACGCAGTATTTT. The chain couples TRBV9 to TRBJ2-3; D remains ambiguous. The CDR3 has 13 amino acids. V was trimmed by 0 bases and J by 3 bases, leaving 5 bases between them. Germline CDR1 SGDLS, CDR2 YYNGEE.

This clonotype has ten or more counts. The rearrangement links TRBV5-1 to TRBJ1-1; tentative D call: TRBD1 (6 bases). Germline V gene data show CDR1 as SGHRS and CDR2 as YFSETQ. Trimming took 0 bases from V and 0 from J, leaving 12 bases between them. The CDR3 sequence is 16 residues long. The CDR3, as DNA: TGCGCCAGCAGCTTGGGATGGGGGGCCTTGAACACTGAAGCTTTCTTT. It is translated as CASSLGWGALNTEAFF. The complete variable domain, with remaining parts taken from reference TRBV5-1 and TRBJ1-1, reads KAGVTQTPRYLIKTRGQQVTLSCSPISGHRSVSWYQQTPGQGLQFLFEYFSETQRNKGNFPGRFSGRQFSNSRSEMNVSTLELGDSALYLCASSLGWGALNTEAFFGQGTRLTVV.

This clonotype was observed many times. The J gene is TRBJ2-7, the V gene TRBV20-1, with 9 positions matching TRBD1. CDR1 DFQATT and CDR2 SNEGSKA come from the germline V gene (reference sequence). The CDR3 length is 14 residues. V gave up 8 bases and J gave up 0 bases; unmatched junction bases: 8. The CDR3 sequence is CSTRGGQGSYEQYF. CDR3 nucleotides: TGCAGTACCAGGGGGGGACAGGGCTCCTACGAGCAGTACTTC.

This clonotype appeared many times. The chain employs TRBV4-2 and TRBJ1-2, with D possibly TRBD1 on 5 matching bases. The CDR3 covers 15 residues. Germline loops: CDR1 LGHNA, CDR2 YNFKEQ. V lost 4 bases and J lost 5, with 17 bases in between. In DNA form, the CDR3 reads TGTGCCAGCAGCCTGATTACCGGGACCCCATATGGCTACACCTTC. It yields the protein CASSLITGTPYGYTF.

This clonotype has a handful of counts. The chain combines TRBV7-8 with TRBJ2-5, with D maybe TRBD1 (5 bases). V lost 2 bases to trimming and J lost 5 bases, with 15 bases between them. Germline V gene lookup returns CDR1 SGHVS and CDR2 FQNEAQ. This CDR3 contains 15 residues. The CDR3 reads CASSLRPGKGETQYF. As DNA, the CDR3 is TGTGCCAGCAGCTTAAGACCCGGAAAGGGGGAGACCCAGTACTTC. The full variable domain, rest sourced from reference TRBV7-8 and TRBJ2-5, is GAGVSQSPRYKVAKRGQDVALRCDPISGHVSLFWYQQALGQGPEFLTYFQNEAQLDKSGLPSDRFFAERPEGSVSTLKIQRTQQEDSAVYLCASSLRPGKGETQYFGPGTRLLVL.

This clonotype was detected only a few times. The chain is built from TRBV27 and TRBJ1-6; 7 bases are shared with TRBD1. The CDR3 is 15 residues long. The V segment lost 3 bases and the J segment 5 bases; nucleotides outside the gene matches: 4. Germline assignment: CDR1 MNHEY and CDR2 SMNVEV (reference sequence). CDR3 region: CASSLTGNHNSPLHF. CDR3 nucleotides: TGTGCCAGCAGTTTGACAGGGAATCATAATTCACCCCTCCACTTT.